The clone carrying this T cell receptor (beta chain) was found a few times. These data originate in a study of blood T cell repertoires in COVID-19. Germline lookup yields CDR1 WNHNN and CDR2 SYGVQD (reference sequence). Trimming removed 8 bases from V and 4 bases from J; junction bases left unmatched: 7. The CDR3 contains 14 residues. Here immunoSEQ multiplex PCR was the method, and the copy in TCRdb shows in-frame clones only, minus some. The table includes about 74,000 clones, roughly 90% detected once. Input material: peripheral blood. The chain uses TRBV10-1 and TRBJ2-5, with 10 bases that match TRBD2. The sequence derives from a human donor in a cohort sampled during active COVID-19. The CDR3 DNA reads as TGCGCCAGCGTACCTCTAGCGGGAGTAGAGACCCAGTACTTC. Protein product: CASVPLAGVETQYF.